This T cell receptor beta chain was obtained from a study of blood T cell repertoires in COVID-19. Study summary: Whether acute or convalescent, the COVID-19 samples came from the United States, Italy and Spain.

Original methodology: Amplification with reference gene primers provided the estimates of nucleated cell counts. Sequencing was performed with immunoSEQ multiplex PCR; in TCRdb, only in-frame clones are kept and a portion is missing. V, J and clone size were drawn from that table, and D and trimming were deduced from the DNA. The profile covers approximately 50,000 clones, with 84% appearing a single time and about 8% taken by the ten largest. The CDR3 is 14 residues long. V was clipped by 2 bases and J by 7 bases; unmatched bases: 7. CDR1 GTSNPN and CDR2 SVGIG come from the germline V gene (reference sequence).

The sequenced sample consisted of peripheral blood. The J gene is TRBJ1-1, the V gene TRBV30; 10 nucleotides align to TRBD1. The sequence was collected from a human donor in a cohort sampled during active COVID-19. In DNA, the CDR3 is TGTGCCTGGAGTCGGGTAGGGACAGGGGTTGAAGCTTTCTTT. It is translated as CAWSRVGTGVEAFF.